Following are 31 T cell receptor beta chains from one sample sequenced in a study of cytomegalovirus exposure and HLA in healthy donors. Primers for the PCR totalled 60 Vbeta and 13 Jbeta. Generated by immunoSEQ multiplex PCR, the TCRdb table keeps only in-frame clones and is missing some. The sample has 150,000 to 200,000 clones; less than 85% are singletons. Specimen: PBMCs. The receptors shown here come from a male donor in good health and CMV-seronegative.

This chain joins TRBV6-5 and TRBJ1-6, with D perhaps matching TRBD1 (5 bases). CDR3 length equals 14 residues. Trimming stripped 2 bases from V and 9 bases from J, with 11 bases between. Germline CDR1 is MNHEY and CDR2 is SVGAGI. The CDR3 nucleotides read TGTGCCAGCAGTTACGCCGGGGGGGGTTCACCCCTCCACTTT. The encoded protein is CASSYAGGGSPLHF.

The chain combines TRBV19 with TRBJ1-1; D gene unclear. V gave up 5 bases and J gave up 0 bases, with 4 bases separating them. The CDR3 covers 12 residues. CDR1 and CDR2 (germline): LNHDA, SQIVND (reference sequence). The CDR3: CASSPVNTEAFF. The CDR3 region has the DNA TGTGCCAGTAGTCCGGTGAACACTGAAGCTTTCTTT.

V and J are TRBV6-5 and TRBJ1-3, with 7 bases matching TRBD1. Trimming cost V 2 bases and J 2 bases; bases outside gene matches: 0. The germline gives CDR1 MNHEY, CDR2 SVGAGI. This CDR3 has 14 amino acids. The DNA of the CDR3 is TGTGCCAGCAGTTACCAGGGGGCTGGAAACACCATATATTTT. Its protein product is CASSYQGAGNTIYF.

J is TRBJ1-1 and V is TRBV6-1, with a tentative D call TRBD1 (6 bases). The V end was cut by 7 bases, the J end by 5 bases, with 17 bases between. The germline V gene has CDR1 MNHNS and CDR2 SASEGT. The CDR3 extends over 14 amino acids. Here the CDR3 DNA reads TGTGCCAGCAAGATCAGGGGAGGGGGAACTGAAGCTTTCTTT. Its protein is CASKIRGGGTEAFF.

The V call is TRBV6-5, the J call TRBJ2-1, with TRBD2 matching over 8 bases. This CDR3 is 15 amino acids long. Germline V CDR1 and CDR2: MNHEY, SVGAGI. V lost 10 bases to trimming and J lost 10 bases; unmatched junction nucleotides: 18. In DNA, the CDR3 is TGTGCCACGGCCGGACTAGCCCCAGGGCGTGGGGAGCAGTTCTTC. Translated, it gives CATAGLAPGRGEQFF.

Remarks on this clone: No DNA is shown, since the ends of the CDR3 on it are uncertain; the CDR3 is the one TCRdb lists. The gene calls are TRBV28 and TRBJ1-2. The CDR3 is 12 residues long, counting both termini. Germline CDR1 is MDHEN and CDR2 is SYDVKM. The CDR3 protein is CASSSSTGFDTF.

The chain recombines TRBV28 with TRBJ2-2, with 8 nucleotides matching TRBD2. CDR3 length: 17 amino acids. With 5 bases clipped from V and 4 bases from J, the junction kept 12 bases outside the gene matches. Germline assignment: CDR1 MDHEN and CDR2 SYDVKM. The CDR3, as DNA: TGTGCCAGCAGTAGAGCGGGAGTAATAGGCGGCACCGGGGAGCTGTTTTTT. It translates to CASSRAGVIGGTGELFF.

This clone appeared a few times. The V and J genes are TRBV4-1 and TRBJ2-2; no clear D. CDR3 length: 13 residues. The V and J ends lost 2 bases and 2 bases respectively, with 3 bases between them. Per the germline V gene, CDR1 is MGHRA and CDR2 is YSYEKL. The CDR3 DNA is TGCGCCAGCAGCCAAAGCAACACCGGGGAGCTGTTTTTT. Residues: CASSQSNTGELFF.

V is TRBV7-9 and J is TRBJ2-1; weak D call: TRBD2 (6 bases). The CDR3 runs to 15 residues. Trimming removed 4 bases at V and 6 bases at J, with 16 bases between. The germline V gene has CDR1 SEHNR and CDR2 FQNEAQ (reference sequence). The CDR3 region has the DNA TGTGCCAGCAGCTGGGCGGAGCGGGTGCGCAATGAGCAGTTCTTC. It specifies CASSWAERVRNEQFF. The full variable domain, its missing parts supplied by reference TRBV7-9 and TRBJ2-1, is DTGVSQNPRHKITKRGQNVTFRCDPISEHNRLYWYRQTLGQGPEFLTYFQNEAQLEKSRLLSDRFSAERPKGSFSTLEIQRTEQGDSAMYLCASSWAERVRNEQFFGPGTRLTVL.

The chain couples TRBV5-6 to TRBJ2-3; 11 bases are shared with TRBD2. Germline V gene data show CDR1 as SGHDT and CDR2 as YYEEEE. This CDR3 has 17 amino acids. J lost 6 bases, V lost 2 bases, and 11 bases had no gene match. CDR3 region: CASSFLSSGGFGDTQYF. Here the CDR3 DNA reads TGTGCCAGCAGCTTCCTGTCTAGCGGGGGGTTTGGGGATACGCAGTATTTT.

This rearrangement joins TRBV19 to TRBJ1-2; D is possibly TRBD1 (5 bases). The CDR3 length is 15 residues. Germline V lookup: CDR1 LNHDA, CDR2 SQIVND (reference sequence). With 6 bases removed from V and 5 bases from J, the gap between germline ends came to 19 bases. DNA of the CDR3: TGTGCCAGTAGGCCGCGCGGGGGATTCGGGTATGGCTACACCTTC. Translating it yields CASRPRGGFGYGYTF.

This clone was seen just once. This sequence joins TRBV27 and TRBJ1-1; 8 bases are shared with TRBD1. Trimming removed 5 bases from V and 5 bases from J; junction bases left unmatched: 4. Germline V gene data show CDR1 as MNHEY and CDR2 as SMNVEV (reference sequence). CDR3 size: 13 residues. Here the CDR3 DNA reads TGTGCCAGCAGTCCAGGGGGCCGGACTGAAGCTTTCTTT. This codes for CASSPGGRTEAFF.

The chain is built from TRBV12-5 and TRBJ2-7; TRBD1 is a possible D gene (5 bases). Trimming took off 6 bases at V and 3 bases at J, with 9 bases between the two ends. Germline V CDR1 and CDR2: LGHNT, FRNRAP. The CDR3 contains 12 residues. CDR3 residues: CASGRQSYEQYF. DNA for the CDR3: TGTGCTAGTGGCCGACAGAGCTACGAGCAGTACTTC.

The DNA for the CDR3 is TGTGCCAGCAGCCTCAGCGTTGGACAGGGGAGCAATCAGCCCCAGCATTTT. Its protein product is CASSLSVGQGSNQPQHF. This chain connects TRBV7-6 to TRBJ1-5, with TRBD1 identical over 9 bases. The CDR3 length is 17 residues. From germline, CDR1 is SGHVS and CDR2 FNYEAQ. J gave up 1 base and V 5 bases, and 9 bases lay outside the gene matches.

This sequence joins TRBV18 and TRBJ2-7; D perhaps matches TRBD2 (6 bases). The V end lost 3 bases, the J end lost 2 bases, and 14 bases lay between the germline ends. The CDR3 loop spans 15 amino acids. The germline V gene encodes CDR1 KGHSH and CDR2 LQKENI. DNA for the CDR3: TGTGCCAGCTCACCTCGGGGACTGAGCACCTACGAGCAGTACTTC. This translates into CASSPRGLSTYEQYF.

This chain joins TRBV7-6 and TRBJ2-1; perhaps TRBD2 as D (5 bases). Germline-derived CDR1 and CDR2 are SGHVS and FNYEAQ. The CDR3 loop spans 15 amino acids. Trimming shortened V by 0 bases and J by 5 bases, and 11 bases separated the two germline ends. In DNA form, the CDR3 reads TGTGCCAGCAGCTTAGCGCGAGCGGCGCACAATGAGCAGTTCTTC. It codes for CASSLARAAHNEQFF.

The rearrangement joins TRBV4-1 to TRBJ1-5; TRBD1 matches 8 bases. The CDR3 covers 18 residues. Germline CDR1 and CDR2: MGHRA and YSYEKL. V trimming: 0 bases; J trimming: 0 bases; junction bases outside the gene matches: 7. The CDR3, as DNA: TGCGCCAGCAGCCAAGAACGGACAGGGATCTATAGCAATCAGCCCCAGCATTTT. Translation gives CASSQERTGIYSNQPQHF.

The V gene is TRBV18, the J gene TRBJ2-3; D perhaps matches TRBD1 (6 bases). The CDR3 contains 15 residues. In germline, CDR1 is KGHSH, CDR2 LQKENI. Trimming shortened V by 3 bases and J by 3 bases, and 13 bases separated the two germline ends. CDR3 nucleotides: TGTGCCAGCTCACCTGCCCGGACAGATACAGATACGCAGTATTTT. This sequence encodes CASSPARTDTDTQYF.

The chain joins TRBV28 to TRBJ2-1; the D gene is possibly TRBD2 (7 bases). The germline V and J ends were trimmed by 2 bases and 6 bases, with 20 bases remaining between them. The CDR3 totals 17 residues. Germline V gene data show CDR1 as MDHEN and CDR2 as SYDVKM. CDR3 in amino acids: CASSLSRRGGHGNEQFF. As DNA, the CDR3 is TGTGCCAGCAGTTTAAGTAGGAGGGGGGGGCACGGCAATGAGCAGTTCTTC.

The rearrangement links TRBV6-1 to TRBJ2-7; 9 bases fit TRBD2. The germline gives CDR1 MNHNS, CDR2 SASEGT. V gave up 6 bases and J gave up 6 bases; unmatched junction bases: 12. CDR3 length: 15 amino acids. CDR3 bases: TGTGCCAGCAGCAAAGGACCGGGACTAGCCTTCGAGCAGTACTTC. Translated: CASSKGPGLAFEQYF.

In its sample, this clone was seen a few times. V gene TRBV5-1 combines with J gene TRBJ2-2, with a weak D call TRBD2 (6 bases). The CDR3 consists of 16 residues. Per the germline V gene, CDR1 is SGHRS and CDR2 is YFSETQ. V lost 0 bases to trimming and J lost 4 bases, with 13 bases between them. The CDR3 DNA reads TGCGCCAGCAGCTTGGCCCCGGGAGCGTCCACCGGGGAGCTGTTTTTT. Translated, it gives CASSLAPGASTGELFF.

The chain uses TRBV11-1 and TRBJ2-1; no reliable D call. Between the trimmed V and J ends, which lost 5 bases and 0 bases, there was a span of 11 bases. The CDR3 length is 15 residues. Germline values: CDR1 SGHAT, CDR2 FQDESV (reference sequence). The DNA of the CDR3 is TGTGCCAGCAGCCTGCTTTTCGGCTCCTACAATGAGCAGTTCTTC. This codes for CASSLLFGSYNEQFF.

This chain uses TRBV7-2 with TRBJ2-1; D might be TRBD1 (6 bases). CDR1 SGHTA and CDR2 FQGNSA come from the germline V gene. This CDR3 spans 13 amino acids. The germline V and J ends were trimmed by 3 bases and 6 bases, with 9 bases remaining between them. This CDR3 reads CASSFEQGNEQFF. In DNA form, the CDR3 reads TGTGCCAGCAGCTTTGAACAGGGCAATGAGCAGTTCTTC.

The V gene is TRBV7-6, the J gene TRBJ1-2, with 11 nucleotides matching TRBD1. Germline V gives CDR1 SGHVS, CDR2 FNYEAQ. V dropped 0 bases and J dropped 8; count of bases not matched to a gene: 5. The CDR3 is 15 residues long. The CDR3 spells CASSLAGTGGRGYTF. The CDR3 nucleotides read TGTGCCAGCAGCTTAGCGGGGACAGGGGGTCGGGGCTACACCTTC. Full variable domain (rest looked up from reference TRBV7-6 and TRBJ1-2): GAGVSQSPRYKVTKRGQDVALRCDPISGHVSLYWYRQALGQGPEFLTYFNYEAQQDKSGLPNDRFSAERPEGSISTLTIQRTEQRDSAMYRCASSLAGTGGRGYTFGSGTRLTVV.

This chain links TRBV28 with TRBJ1-1; D gene uncertain. The CDR3 has 14 residues. The V end was cut by 6 bases, the J end by 6 bases, with 17 bases between. The germline V gene has CDR1 MDHEN and CDR2 SYDVKM. The CDR3 protein is CASSPPHPRPEAFF. For the CDR3, the DNA is TGTGCCAGCAGCCCACCCCACCCGCGGCCTGAAGCTTTCTTT. The full variable domain, rest sourced from reference TRBV28 and TRBJ1-1, is DVKVTQSSRYLVKRTGEKVFLECVQDMDHENMFWYRQDPGLGLRLIYFSYDVKMKEKGDIPEGYSVSREKKERFSLILESASTNQTSMYLCASSPPHPRPEAFFGQGTRLTVV.

Only one count was recorded for this clone. This rearrangement joins TRBV10-3 to TRBJ1-4; 9 bases align to TRBD1. V was pared by 5 bases and J by 0 bases, with 4 bases of the junction left unmatched. This CDR3 is built from 16 residues. CDR1 and CDR2 from the germline V gene are ENHRY and SYGVKD. CDR3 bases: TGTGCCATCAGTCGGACAGGGGCTACAACTAATGAAAAACTGTTTTTT. Translation gives CAISRTGATTNEKLFF.

The chain uses TRBV11-2 and TRBJ1-2; a possible D gene is TRBD1 (5 bases). V dropped 2 bases and J dropped 6 bases, with 19 bases sitting between them. The CDR3 has 16 residues. Germline CDR1 reads SGHAT; CDR2 reads FQNNGV. CDR3 sequence: CASSLTGGGAGHGYTF. The CDR3 DNA sequence: TGTGCCAGCAGCTTAACCGGTGGAGGGGCGGGGCATGGCTACACCTTC.

In this sample, this clone turned up once. V and J are TRBV10-3 and TRBJ2-4; the D gene is possibly TRBD2 (6 bases). The germline gives CDR1 ENHRY, CDR2 SYGVKD. This CDR3 contains 12 residues. Trimming stripped 2 bases from V and 7 bases from J, with 6 bases between. DNA for the CDR3: TGTGCCATCAGTGAGGGGGGGAACATTCAGTACTTC. It specifies CAISEGGNIQYF.

V gene TRBV6-7 combines with J gene TRBJ2-4; 8 bases match TRBD2. TRBV6-7 is flagged as an ORF with uncertain function. CDR3 length: 17 residues. Trimming at V came to 2 bases and at J to 6 bases, leaving 12 bases not matched to a gene. This chain's CDR3 is CASSYGAGGAIPNIQYF. In DNA form, the CDR3 reads TGTGCCAGCAGTTACGGGGCGGGAGGTGCCATCCCAAACATTCAGTACTTC.

The chain is built from TRBV11-2 and TRBJ2-6; D gene ambiguous. Germline lookup yields CDR1 SGHAT and CDR2 FQNNGV. V lost 8 bases, J lost 2 bases, and 16 bases lay in between. The CDR3 is made up of 16 amino acids. DNA for the CDR3: TGTGCCAGCGCCCCGGTCGTGTCAACTGGGGCCAACGTCCTGACTTTC. The encoded protein is CASAPVVSTGANVLTF.

The chain recombines TRBV14 with TRBJ1-2, with TRBD1 matching over 7 bases. Germline CDR1 reads SGHDN; CDR2 reads FVKESK. The CDR3 is 15 amino acids. The junction had 10 bases not matched to a gene; V was cut back by 3 bases and J by 6 bases. The CDR3 coding sequence is TGTGCCAGCAGCCAGACAACAGGGGTTAGCGATGGCTACACCTTC. Translating it yields CASSQTTGVSDGYTF.